The present entry profiles one T cell receptor beta chain with its context. The CDR3 is made up of 16 amino acids. Germline assignment: CDR1 SGDLS and CDR2 YYNGEE. The trim removed 0 bases at V and 2 bases at J, leaving 8 bases unmatched. The data derive from a study of T cells after yellow fever vaccination. One entry per CDR3 protein, called by TCRdb with MiXCR from the 5' RACE reads. The sample contains some 290,000 distinct CDR3 sequences, roughly 10% of which appear only once. The sample in question was CD4+ T cells sorted from PBMCs, obtained 45 days after the yellow fever booster vaccination. V and J are TRBV9 and TRBJ2-7, with 7 bases matching TRBD1. The TCR was taken from a man aged 18 to 30 who received the YFV17D yellow fever vaccine. CDR3 loop: CASSVAWGTVPYEQYF. The CDR3 region has the DNA TGTGCCAGCAGCGTAGCTTGGGGGACAGTACCCTACGAGCAGTACTTC. The whole variable domain, remainder taken from reference TRBV9 and TRBJ2-7, is DSGVTQTPKHLITATGQRVTLRCSPRSGDLSVYWYQQSLDQGLQFLIQYYNGEERAKGNILERFSAQQFPDLHSELNLSSLELGDSALYFCASSVAWGTVPYEQYFGPGTRLTVT.